Below, 22 T cell receptor beta chains from the same sample are listed, as sequenced in a study of identifying expanded T cells in peripheral blood. Sequenced by immunoSEQ multiplex PCR; TCRdb stores in-frame clones only, minus some. Of about 100,000 clones in the sample, roughly 86% were seen once. The sequenced material came from blood. The receptors stem from a person aged 18 to 69 in good health.

The chain links TRBV28 to TRBJ2-5; D might be TRBD1 (6 bases). Germline CDR1 and CDR2: MDHEN and SYDVKM. Trimming stripped 7 bases from V and 5 bases from J, with 17 bases between. The CDR3 loop spans 14 amino acids. The CDR3 coding sequence is TGTGCCAGCACATTGCAGGGGCTTGGGGAGACCCAGTACTTC. Translated: CASTLQGLGETQYF.

This clone appeared a single time. The chain uses TRBV6-5 and TRBJ1-1; 7 positions agree with TRBD1. V was clipped by 1 base and J by 7 bases; unmatched bases: 9. This CDR3 has 15 residues. Germline V CDR1 and CDR2: MNHEY, SVGAGI. The CDR3: CASSYYDREEDEAFF. The CDR3 DNA follows: TGTGCCAGCAGTTACTACGACAGGGAGGAAGATGAAGCTTTCTTT.

The chain couples TRBV5-1 to TRBJ2-1; 7 bases agree with TRBD1. The CDR3 contains 12 residues. Germline CDR1 reads SGHRS; CDR2 reads YFSETQ. V was pared by 4 bases and J by 10 bases, with 5 bases of the junction left unmatched. The CDR3 is CASSHSRGEQFF. The CDR3 nucleotides read TGCGCCAGCAGCCACTCCAGGGGGGAGCAGTTCTTC.

The chain carries TRBV7-2 and TRBJ1-5, with TRBD1 identical over 11 bases. Germline trimming cut 3 bases from V and 4 bases from J; bases unmatched to any gene: 2. CDR1 and CDR2 from the germline V gene are SGHTA and FQGNSA. CDR3 length: 15 amino acids. The CDR3 spells CASSFGTGGNQPQHF. Here the CDR3 DNA reads TGTGCCAGCAGCTTTGGGACAGGGGGGAATCAGCCCCAGCATTTT.

The chain links TRBV7-3 to TRBJ2-3, with 11 bases that match TRBD2. J gave up 0 bases and V 4 bases, and 3 bases lay outside the gene matches. Germline V gene lookup returns CDR1 SGHTA and CDR2 FQGTGA. CDR3 length equals 16 residues. The chain's CDR3 is CASSSLAGGSTDTQYF. The CDR3 DNA reads as TGTGCCAGCAGCTCCTTAGCGGGGGGGAGCACAGATACGCAGTATTTT.

CDR3 region: CASSRTVNEKLFF. Here the CDR3 DNA reads TGTGCCAGCTCGCGGACAGTTAATGAAAAACTGTTTTTT. This chain joins TRBV18 and TRBJ1-4; D is perhaps TRBD1 (6 bases). Trimming took off 6 bases at V and 4 bases at J, with 9 bases between the two ends. From germline, CDR1 is KGHSH and CDR2 LQKENI. The CDR3 contains 13 residues.

The chain recombines TRBV9 with TRBJ2-2; no clear D gene. Trimming left V 4 bases short and J 0 bases short, with 13 bases between. Germline V gene data show CDR1 as SGDLS and CDR2 as YYNGEE. The length of the CDR3 is 16 residues. The CDR3 sequence is CASSPPTFANTGELFF. The DNA for the CDR3 is TGTGCCAGCAGCCCCCCGACTTTCGCGAACACCGGGGAGCTGTTTTTT.

The J gene is TRBJ1-6, the V gene TRBV11-2; D is unresolved. This CDR3 spans 12 amino acids. Germline values: CDR1 SGHAT, CDR2 FQNNGV. V lost 5 bases to trimming and J lost 7 bases, with 6 bases between them. CDR3 nucleotides: TGTGCCAGCAGCCTGTCCAATTCACCCCTCCACTTT. Its protein is CASSLSNSPLHF.

This clone has more than one count but fewer than ten. The V and J genes are TRBV19 and TRBJ2-7; D perhaps matches TRBD2 (5 bases). V was cut by 2 bases and J by 7 bases, with 21 bases left in between. The CDR3 length is 16 residues. The germline CDR1 and CDR2 sequences are LNHDA and SQIVND (reference sequence). The CDR3 nucleotides read TGTGCCAGTAGTATAAACAATCCGGGAAAGACGGGGGAGCAGTACTTC. Protein sequence: CASSINNPGKTGEQYF.

In its sample, this clone was seen once. The genes are TRBV6-5 and TRBJ1-5; D remains unclear. The CDR3 spans 13 residues. Germline V gives CDR1 MNHEY, CDR2 SVGAGI. V gave up 4 bases and J gave up 2 bases, with 6 bases separating them. This CDR3 reads CASSSGRNQPQHF. CDR3 in DNA: TGTGCCAGCAGTTCAGGTCGCAATCAGCCCCAGCATTTT.

The rearrangement joins TRBV11-2 to TRBJ2-7, with D uncertain. The CDR3 length is 14 residues. Deletions cut 6 bases from V and 1 base from J, with 13 bases between. CDR1 is SGHAT and CDR2 is FQNNGV in the germline V gene. The CDR3 here is CASRFGPLSYEQYF. The CDR3 DNA reads TGTGCCAGCAGATTTGGACCGCTTTCCTACGAGCAGTACTTC.

In its sample, this clone was seen once. J is TRBJ2-1 and V is TRBV4-1, with 15 bases that match TRBD2. The CDR3 loop spans 18 amino acids. V lost 6 bases, J lost 7 bases, and 13 bases stayed unmatched. CDR1 and CDR2 from the germline V gene are MGHRA and YSYEKL. The CDR3 protein is CASSGGLAGGSDRNEQFF. The DNA of the CDR3 is TGCGCCAGCAGTGGGGGACTAGCGGGAGGTAGTGATAGGAATGAGCAGTTCTTC.

The chain is built from TRBV28 and TRBJ2-4, with D uncertain. The CDR3 is 15 residues long. Germline CDR1 MDHEN, CDR2 SYDVKM. Trimming pared 1 base from V and 2 bases from J, leaving 9 bases between. In nucleotides, the CDR3 is TGTGCCAGCAGTTTATCGGCACCCTCCAAAAACATTCAGTACTTC. It translates to CASSLSAPSKNIQYF.

The V call is TRBV7-8, the J call TRBJ2-1, with D possibly being TRBD1 or TRBD2 (6 bases each). Trimming left V 5 bases short and J 4 bases short, with 12 bases between. This CDR3 has 14 amino acids. Per the germline V gene, CDR1 is SGHVS and CDR2 is FQNEAQ. Here the CDR3 reads CASSLGGRYNEQFF. The DNA for the CDR3 is TGTGCCAGCAGCCTTGGGGGGCGGTACAATGAGCAGTTCTTC.

This chain links TRBV10-1 with TRBJ2-1; 9 nucleotides agree with TRBD2. The CDR3 has 14 amino acids. Trimming cost V 5 bases and J 10 bases; bases outside gene matches: 9. The germline CDR1 and CDR2 sequences are WNHNN and SYGVQD (reference sequence). The CDR3 sequence is CASSLGLASVEQFF. The CDR3, as DNA: TGCGCCAGCAGTTTGGGACTAGCATCAGTCGAGCAGTTCTTC.

The genes are TRBV6-6 and TRBJ2-5; 11 nucleotides agree with TRBD2. The CDR3 is 15 residues long. After removal of 6 bases from V and 2 bases from J, the junction contained 5 bases not matched to a gene. Germline assignment: CDR1 MNHNY and CDR2 SVGAGI (reference sequence). The CDR3 coding sequence is TGTGCCAGCAGGGCTAGCGGGGGGTTTCAAGAGACCCAGTACTTC. This codes for CASRASGGFQETQYF.

The chain uses TRBV7-3 and TRBJ2-1; 8 bases are shared with TRBD2. This CDR3 has 16 residues. Per germline, CDR1 SGHTA and CDR2 FQGTGA. Trimming took 3 bases from V and 2 from J; bases not matched to a gene: 6. CDR3 in amino acids: CASSFLAGGAYNEQFF. The DNA of the CDR3 is TGTGCCAGCAGCTTCCTCGCGGGGGGTGCCTACAATGAGCAGTTCTTC.

The V and J genes are TRBV4-1 and TRBJ2-3; 9 positions agree with TRBD2. Germline loops: CDR1 MGHRA, CDR2 YSYEKL. V gave up 0 bases and J gave up 4 bases; unmatched junction bases: 2. The CDR3 extends over 15 amino acids. CDR3 amino acids: CASSQERGGPDTQYF. As DNA, the CDR3 is TGCGCCAGCAGCCAAGAGCGGGGGGGCCCAGATACGCAGTATTTT.

The V call is TRBV28, the J call TRBJ1-2; D gene unclear. Per germline, CDR1 MDHEN and CDR2 SYDVKM. The V end was cut by 5 bases, the J end by 5 bases, with 18 bases between. CDR3 length equals 15 residues. CDR3 bases: TGTGCCAGCAGTCCTTCGTCCCAGGTTTCTTATGGCTACACCTTC. Translated: CASSPSSQVSYGYTF.

The rearrangement links TRBV13 to TRBJ1-2; D is perhaps TRBD1 (5 bases). CDR1 and CDR2 (germline): PRHDT, FYEKMQ (reference sequence). The CDR3 contains 16 residues. Between the trimmed V and J ends, which lost 1 base and 2 bases, there was a span of 14 bases. The CDR3 DNA reads TGTGCCAGCAGCTTAGTTTTCCAGGGTTGGAACTATGGCTACACCTTC. Translating gives CASSLVFQGWNYGYTF.

The chain uses TRBV27 and TRBJ2-7, with a possible D match to TRBD1 (6 bases). The V gene's germline CDR1 is MNHEY and CDR2 SMNVEV (reference sequence). The CDR3 totals 14 residues. Between the trimmed V and J ends, which lost 5 bases and 6 bases, there was a span of 17 bases. The CDR3 is CASSPGAGATEQYF. Here the CDR3 DNA reads TGTGCCAGCAGTCCTGGGGCAGGGGCAACCGAGCAGTACTTC.

This clone was observed a handful of times. The chain uses TRBV6-8 and TRBJ1-5, with a possible D match to TRBD1 (6 bases). V lost 7 bases and J 0 bases, leaving 25 bases between the germline ends. The germline V gene encodes CDR1 MNHGY and CDR2 SAAAGT. This CDR3 contains 19 residues. The CDR3 protein is CASKCFVPDRRDSNQPQHF. CDR3 coding DNA: TGTGCCAGCAAGTGTTTCGTTCCCGACAGGCGAGATAGCAATCAGCCCCAGCATTTT.